This TCR beta chain was sequenced in a study of naive CD8 T cells in extremely preterm neonates. Healthy nonsmoking adults and healthy children aged roughly 15-56 months donated peripheral blood. Sorted naive CD8+ T cell numbers ranged ~19,000 to ~100,000. General study findings and limits: Relative to older groups, preterm infants had shorter, less trimmed CDR3s with fewer N additions. Compared with all age groups, preterm neonates showed less repertoire richness.

Trimming removed 5 bases at V and 9 bases at J, with 16 bases between. The CDR3 contains 13 residues. The germline gives CDR1 MNHEY, CDR2 SVGAGI. Turning to this clone: Its antigen remains unknown.

Assay: immunoSEQ multiplex PCR; the TCRdb copy retains only in-frame clones and omits some. The data hold 5,000 to 6,500 clones, with just under 97% observed a single time. Material: naive CD8+ T cells from blood. The J gene is TRBJ1-1, the V gene TRBV6-5; TRBD1 might be the D (6 bases). The receptor was derived from a human donor in good health. The CDR3: CASSNTGGLKAFF. The CDR3 DNA reads TGTGCCAGCAGTAATACTGGGGGCCTGAAAGCTTTCTTT.